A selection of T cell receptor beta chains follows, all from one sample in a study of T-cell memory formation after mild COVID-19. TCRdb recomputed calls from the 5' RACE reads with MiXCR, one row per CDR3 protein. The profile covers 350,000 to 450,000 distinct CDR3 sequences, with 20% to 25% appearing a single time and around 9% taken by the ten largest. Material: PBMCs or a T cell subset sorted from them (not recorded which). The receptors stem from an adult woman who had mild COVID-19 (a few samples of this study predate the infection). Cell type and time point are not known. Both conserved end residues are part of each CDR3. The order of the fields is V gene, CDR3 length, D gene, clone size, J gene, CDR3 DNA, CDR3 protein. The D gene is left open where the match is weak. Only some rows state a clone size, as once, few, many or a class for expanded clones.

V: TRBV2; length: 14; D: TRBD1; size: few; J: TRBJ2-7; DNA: TGTGCCAGCAGTTGGACAGGGGTCTCCTACGAGCAGTACTTC; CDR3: CASSWTGVSYEQYF
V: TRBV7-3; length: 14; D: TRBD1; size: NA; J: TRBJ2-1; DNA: TGTGCCAGCAGCATCGGACAGGGAGGCAATGAGCAGTTCTTC; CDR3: CASSIGQGGNEQFF
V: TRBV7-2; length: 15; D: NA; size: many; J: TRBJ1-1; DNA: TGTGCCAGCAGCGGCCACGGTCTCTTTGGGACTGAAGCTTTCTTT; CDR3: CASSGHGLFGTEAFF
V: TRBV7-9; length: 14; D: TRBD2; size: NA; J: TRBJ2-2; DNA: TGTGCCAGCAGCTTGGGGACTAGCGGCGGGGAGCTGTTTTTT; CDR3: CASSLGTSGGELFF
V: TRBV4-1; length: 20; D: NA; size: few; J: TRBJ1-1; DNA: TGCGCCAGCAGCCAAGATGGGGCGTTAGCGGCCCGGGGGACTAACACTGAAGCTTTCTTT; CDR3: CASSQDGALAARGTNTEAFF
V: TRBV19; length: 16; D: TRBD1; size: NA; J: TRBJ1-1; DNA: TGTGCCAGTAGTGGGTGGACAGGGCCGATGAACACTGAAGCTTTCTTT; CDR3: CASSGWTGPMNTEAFF
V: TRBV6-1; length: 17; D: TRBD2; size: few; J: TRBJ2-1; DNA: TGTGCCAGCAGTGCCTCCACTAGCGGGAGCTCCTACAATGAGCAGTTCTTC; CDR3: CASSASTSGSSYNEQFF
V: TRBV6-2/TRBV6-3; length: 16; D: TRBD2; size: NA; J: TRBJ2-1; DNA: TGTGCCAGCCGGACTAGCGGGAGGGCGGAAGGCGATGAGCAGTTCTTC; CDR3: CASRTSGRAEGDEQFF
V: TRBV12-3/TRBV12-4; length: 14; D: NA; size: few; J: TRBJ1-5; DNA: TGTGCCAGCAGAACCGGGGGGACCAATCAGCCCCAGCATTTT; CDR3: CASRTGGTNQPQHF
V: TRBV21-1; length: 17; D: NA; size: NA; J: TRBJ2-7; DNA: TGTGCCAGCAGCTGTAGCCACCGGGACAGGGGGGACTACGAGCAGTACTTC; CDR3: CASSCSHRDRGDYEQYF
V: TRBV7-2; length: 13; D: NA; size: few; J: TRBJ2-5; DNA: TGTGCCAGCAGCTCCTCATCCGACGAGACCCAGTACTTC; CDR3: CASSSSSDETQYF